This T cell receptor beta chain originates from a study of T cells in tumors after PD-1 blockade (dated by TCRdb to between 2019 and 2020). Describing the broader study: Exclusion criteria were prior checkpoint blockade, use of systemic immunosuppressants, or recent radiotherapy or other anti-cancer therapy within 4 weeks. Patients received pembrolizumab 200 mg every 3 weeks or cemiplimab 350 mg every 2 weeks. A subset of patients also received ongoing daily vismodegib 150 mg during anti-PD-1 treatment. On average, tumor samples yielded 20,000 to 30,000 TCR templates (range about 554-100,000) and under 7,000 unique clonotypes, around 20-fold deeper than single-cell TCR sequencing. Using site-matched tumors from BCC or SCC patients sampled before and after anti-PD-1 therapy, the study carried out paired single-cell RNA and TCR sequencing. RECIST version 1.1 was used to assess clinical response.

What this sample's time point label stands for: after anti-PD-1 therapy. The tumor biopsies were site-matched, meaning the biopsies were taken from the same primary tumor before and after PD-1 blockade. For bulk TCRbeta sequencing, genomic DNA was extracted from tumor biopsies or peripheral blood, and input amounts ranged from about 600 ng to 6,004 ng. Bulk TCRbeta sequencing was performed on remaining biopsy material to increase sensitivity for rare clonotypes compared with single-cell TCR sequencing. Every patient was a poor candidate for surgical resection and had histologically proven advanced or metastatic basal or squamous cell carcinoma. Of the approximately 10 patients making up the basal cell carcinoma cohort, seven or eight underwent bulk tumor TCR sequencing. Fresh biopsies were taken from the primary tumor site, and part of the biopsy material was kept in RNAlater for exome and bulk TCR sequencing.

The research as a whole found: The source of novel T cell clones was not identified, and lymphoid organs or rare unexpanded clones within the tumor or the tumor periphery could be included among the possible sources. Most exhausted CD8+ clones that expanded after therapy were novel clonotypes not detected before treatment, suggesting clonal replacement instead of reinvigoration of pre-existing clones. Clonal replacement appeared only between pre- and post-treatment samples, not between two pre-treatment samples, arguing against biopsy timing or location artifacts. About 38% of TCR clonotypes from the tumor were detected in blood, and certain novel exhausted tumor clones were present in blood collected before treatment, which suggests recruitment from the periphery.

As concerns this clone: Its target antigen remains unknown. No base qualities exist here, and no much larger clone lies one base off it.

The cysteine opens and the phenylalanine closes a CDR3 of 13 amino acids. Only CDR3 DNA is held: 39 bases, read in frame from base 1. CDR1 SEHNR and CDR2 FQNEAQ are derived from the germline V gene (reference sequence). V loses 3 bases, J loses 8 bases, and the germline ends lie 13 bases apart. Deep TCRbeta sequencing was performed with the immunoSEQ platform. The original methods were these. Only productive rearrangements were exported from the immunoSEQ Analyzer for further analysis. A two-sided binomial test at Bonferroni-corrected P below 0.01 was used to call clones with significant expansion or contraction between timepoints. T cell phenotypes were assigned to bulk TCRbeta clonotypes by matching the clonotypes to single-cell RNA+TCR-seq clones with the same TCRbeta sequence. Using bulk TCR sequencing data, clone enrichment in tumor was calculated by dividing a clone's tumor frequency by the same clone's PBMC frequency. GLIPH was used to group TCRs into specificity groups, clusters of distinct TCRs likely recognizing common antigens via shared CDR3 motifs. Entries here come from immuneACCESS through TCRdb and include only in-frame sequences with V and J called. Some clones fail to appear in such tables; in the studies checked, an unresolved V gene covers under half of the shortfall, and the cause of the remainder is unknown. V, J and clone size derive from that table, while D and trimming were established from the DNA sequence. This sample lists some 10,000 clones; approximately 70% were detected once. Approximately 14% of the sample is in the top ten clones.

The chain couples TRBV7-9 to TRBJ1-1; TRBD1 is perhaps the D gene, given 5 matching bases. This material consisted of tumor tissue, taken after anti-PD-1 treatment. The source is a human donor with basal cell carcinoma. The DNA sequence reads TGTGCCAGCAGCTTGGTGACAGCAAACGAAGCTTTCTTT. Its coded protein is CASSLVTANEAFF.